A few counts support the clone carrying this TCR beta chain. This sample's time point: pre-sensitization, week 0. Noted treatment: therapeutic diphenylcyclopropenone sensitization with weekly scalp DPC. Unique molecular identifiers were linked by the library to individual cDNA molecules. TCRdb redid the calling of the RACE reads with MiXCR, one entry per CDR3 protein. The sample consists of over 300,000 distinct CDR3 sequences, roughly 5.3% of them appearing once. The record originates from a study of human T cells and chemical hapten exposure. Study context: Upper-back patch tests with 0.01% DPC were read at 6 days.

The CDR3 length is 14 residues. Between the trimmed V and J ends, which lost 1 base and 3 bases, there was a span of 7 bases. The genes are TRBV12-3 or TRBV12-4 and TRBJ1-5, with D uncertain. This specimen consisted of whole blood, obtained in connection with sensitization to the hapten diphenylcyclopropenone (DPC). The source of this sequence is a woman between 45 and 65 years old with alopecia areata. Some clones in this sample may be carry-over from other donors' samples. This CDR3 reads CASSLVGHNQPQHF. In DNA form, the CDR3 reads TGTGCCAGCAGTTTAGTTGGCCACAATCAGCCCCAGCATTTT.